This T cell receptor (beta chain) was recovered during a study of human T cells and chemical hapten exposure (dated by TCRdb to about 2021). Turning to the overall study: For sensitization, 2% DPC in acetone was applied to a 2 cm by 2 cm area of upper inner arm skin. Patient blood was sampled pre-sensitization (week 0) and at 2, 6 and about 24 weeks after DPC sensitization. Throughout the roughly 26-week study period, patients were also given weekly therapeutic DPC doses on the scalp. Patch testing was performed on the upper back with Finn chambers containing 0.01% DPC, and the patch tests were scored after 6 days according to International Contact Dermatitis Research Group standards. This study followed changes in the peripheral blood TCR repertoire in vivo during primary and secondary sensitization of alopecia patients to the hapten diphenylcyclopropenone (DPC). For TCR sequencing, blood came from 25 to 30 alopecia patients at anywhere from one to four time points (pre-sensitization, 2, 6 and 24 weeks). The patient cohort, mostly female, included alopecia areata with under or over 50% scalp involvement, alopecia totalis and alopecia universalis. The libraries were sequenced as a pool, and the TCR yield per sample differed mostly because of small variations in library volumes within the pool. Summary of the overall study and its limitations: After repeated subsampling, the strength of the expansion versus patch-test correlation and the threshold at which it became significant changed. A positive correlation was found between the number of PT1 expanded TCRs and patch test score, with significance reached at thresholds 8, 16 and 32 but not 4. DPC sensitization did not change how many TCRs were above 1 in 1000 frequency, and no evidence was found of alterations in global repertoire structure. Expanded TCRs formed significantly more large CDR3 similarity clusters than pre-sensitization or healthy control sets, consistent with antigen-driven responses. All patients had alopecia, a presumed autoimmune disease, so their immune response might differ from that of healthy individuals.

What this sample's time point label stands for: patch test 2, 6 weeks after DPC sensitization. The sample's treatment or condition label, in plain terms: therapeutic diphenylcyclopropenone sensitization with weekly scalp DPC. At each patch-test visit, blood was drawn before the patch test was applied. To be eligible, patients had to be aged 18 to 70, diagnosed with alopecia and judged suitable for DPC therapy, while pregnant patients were excluded. Total RNA was isolated from unfractionated whole blood collected in Tempus Blood RNA tubes. Libraries were built with RACE. Sequencing relied on a NextSeq 500. During library preparation, unique molecular identifiers were attached to individual cDNA molecules so that TCRs could be counted quantitatively and reproducibly. For every blood RNA sample, sequencing covered both the TCR alpha and TCR beta chains. The original pipeline was this. A median of approximately 100,000 TCRs per sample was observed, with a range of about 23,224 to 750,000. V, J and CDR3 annotation of the TCR reads was performed with the Decombinator software suite. Every sample was subsampled to the same number of TCRs (28,000) for the PS versus PT1 abundance plots. TCRs were defined as expanded if absent before sensitization and observed at least eight times at the 2-week time point. TCRdb cleaned the public reads at Q25 with fastp, built clones with MiXCR and kept in-frame beta chains. Each CDR3 protein gets just one entry, which takes the most common genes and DNA from the rows behind it. Here the V and J calls rest on TCRdb's processing, not on the authors' analysis. This sample holds about 350,000 distinct CDR3 sequences; under 6.5% were observed only once. About 5.6% of the sample goes to the ten largest clones.

In this sample, this clonotype turned up many times. The antigen it binds to is not known. No base qualities exist here, and no much larger clone lies one base off it. CDR1 and CDR2 are drawn from the germline V gene (reference sequence): SGHNT, YYREEE. Cut back by 1 base and 0 bases, the V and J ends lie 8 bases apart. Counted from cysteine to phenylalanine, this CDR3 has 15 amino acids. Only the CDR3 portion is preserved as DNA: 45 bases, with reading frame beginning at the first base. This TCR came from a woman aged 18-30 years with alopecia areata. Some clones in this sample may be carry-over from other donors' samples. This chain joins TRBV5-4 to TRBJ1-3; TRBD1 is perhaps the D gene, given 5 matching bases. Sequences were derived from whole blood, sampled in connection with sensitization to the hapten diphenylcyclopropenone (DPC). The nucleotide sequence reads TGTGCCAGCAGCTTGAATGGGGGCTCTGGAAACACCATATATTTT. Its protein is CASSLNGGSGNTIYF.